The 24 T cell receptor beta chains in this list originate from one sample, sequenced in a study of blood T cells in healthy people across ages. Together with a sample-barcoded 5' primer, a J-beta primer mix was included in a second PCR lasting about 7 to 11 cycles. One entry per CDR3 protein, called by TCRdb with MiXCR from the 5' RACE reads. The sample carries under 700,000 distinct CDR3 sequences, nearly 25% recorded once. The same specimen was also included in a second study, on T cells of mothers and their children.

Sequenced sample: blood. These receptors were taken from a boy aged 5-17 years in good health.

In its sample, this clonotype was seen a few times. The chain has TRBV12-3 or TRBV12-4 and TRBJ2-1; 8 bases agree with TRBD2. With V trimmed by 5 bases and J by 8 bases, 17 bases remained unmatched. This CDR3 region has 17 residues. The CDR3 is CASSLMGPGLDSYEQFF. DNA of the CDR3: TGTGCCAGCAGTCTAATGGGACCGGGACTAGATAGCTATGAGCAGTTCTTC.

At least ten counts were recorded for this clonotype. The chain joins TRBV5-1 to TRBJ2-5; D is unclear. Trimming removed 6 bases at V and 3 bases at J, with 6 bases between. The germline gives CDR1 SGHRS, CDR2 YFSETQ. The CDR3 runs 11 residues. CDR3 sequence: CASTEKETQYF. CDR3 bases: TGCGCCAGCACCGAGAAAGAGACCCAGTACTTC.

V gene TRBV28 combines with J gene TRBJ2-1; 10 nucleotides agree with TRBD1. The J call may be in error: the DNA end matches TRBJ2-5 better. The V gene's germline CDR1 is MDHEN and CDR2 SYDVKM. CDR3 length equals 12 residues. The CDR3 nucleotides are TGTGCCAGCGGACAGGGGGTGGAGACCCAGTACTTC. Translating it yields CASGQGVETQYF.

The gene calls are TRBV20-1 and TRBJ1-2; TRBD1 aligns across 9 bases. Losses at the gene ends were 3 bases for V and 3 bases for J; bases not matched to a gene: 5. Germline lookup yields CDR1 DFQATT and CDR2 SNEGSKA (reference sequence). The CDR3 totals 14 residues. CDR3 sequence (DNA): TGCAGTGCTAGGACAGGGGGTTATGACTATGGCTACACCTTC. Translating it yields CSARTGGYDYGYTF.

The V gene is TRBV16, the J gene TRBJ2-7; D perhaps matches TRBD1 (8 bases). V shed 4 bases and J shed 6 bases, with 22 bases lying between them. Per the germline V gene, CDR1 is KGHSY and CDR2 is FQNENV. CDR3 length: 16 residues. CDR3 in amino acids: CASSRLGGTGPSEQYF. DNA of the CDR3: TGTGCCAGCAGCCGATTGGGGGGGACAGGCCCATCCGAGCAGTACTTC.

This clonotype was seen repeatedly, ten times or more. The CDR3 loop is CASSADIQETQYF. For the CDR3, the DNA is TGCGCCAGCAGCGCGGACATCCAAGAGACCCAGTACTTC. This chain links TRBV5-1 with TRBJ2-5; TRBD1 might be the D (5 bases). V lost 4 bases and J 1 base, leaving 8 bases between the germline ends. The CDR3 contains 13 residues. Per the germline V gene, CDR1 is SGHRS and CDR2 is YFSETQ.

This chain links TRBV12-3 or TRBV12-4 with TRBJ2-1; D gene uncertain. Gene TRBJ2-7 matches the end of the DNA better, so the J call may be wrong. The CDR3 covers 13 residues. In DNA form, the CDR3 reads TGTGCCAGCAGTGGATCCCAACTTTACGAGCAGTACTTC. Translating it yields CASSGSQLYEQYF.

This clonotype was detected a few times. The rearrangement links TRBV4-3 to TRBJ2-1; D is unresolved. Between the trimmed V and J ends, which lost 1 base and 7 bases, there was a span of 11 bases. The CDR3 is 14 amino acids. Per germline, CDR1 LGHNA and CDR2 YSLEER. CDR3 nucleotide sequence: TGCGCCAGCAGCCAAGTCGAGAGAGCAAATGAGCAGTTCTTC. Its protein product is CASSQVERANEQFF.

This clonotype was found a few times. J is TRBJ2-3 and V is TRBV7-8, with D possibly being TRBD2 (5 bases). The CDR3 runs to 16 residues. Germline-derived CDR1 and CDR2 are SGHVS and FQNEAQ. The V gene lost 5 bases and the J gene lost 1 base, with 16 bases spanning the gap. The CDR3, as DNA: TGTGCCAGCAGCCCCAGGTCTGCGGGCGGCACAGATACGCAGTATTTT. It is translated as CASSPRSAGGTDTQYF.

The V and J genes are TRBV7-9 and TRBJ2-3; maybe TRBD2 (5 bases). The CDR3 length is 19 residues. The germline gives CDR1 SEHNR, CDR2 FQNEAQ (reference sequence). Trimming pared 0 bases from V and 6 bases from J, leaving 25 bases between. The CDR3 loop is CASSLADFPAGSMSDTQYF. CDR3 nucleotides: TGTGCCAGCAGCTTAGCGGACTTCCCCGCGGGTTCAATGTCGGATACGCAGTATTTT.

This sequence joins TRBV3-1 and TRBJ2-2; TRBD1 aligns across 9 bases. Trimming removed 2 bases from V and 1 base from J; junction bases left unmatched: 5. The CDR3 totals 17 residues. CDR1 and CDR2 from the germline V gene are LGHDT and YNNKEL (reference sequence). The CDR3 reads CASSQRGQGWNTGELFF. DNA for the CDR3: TGTGCCAGCAGCCAAAGGGGACAGGGTTGGAACACCGGGGAGCTGTTTTTT.

The chain employs TRBV6-5 and TRBJ2-1; D is possibly TRBD2 (6 bases). The J call is doubtful: the DNA matches TRBJ2-5 better. CDR3 size: 15 residues. Germline CDR1 reads MNHEY; CDR2 reads SVGAGI. CDR3 bases: TGTGCCAGCAGTTACAACGGGGGTGCTTGGGAGACCCAGTACTTC. It yields the protein CASSYNGGAWETQYF.

This sequence joins TRBV7-2 and TRBJ2-5; the D is unclear. TRBJ2-7 explains the end of the DNA better; the J call may be wrong. The CDR3 sequence is 14 residues long. Germline V gene sequence: CDR1 SGHTA, CDR2 FQGNSA. The CDR3: CASSLVVLVVEQYF. Written as DNA, the CDR3 is TGTGCCAGCAGCTTAGTGGTCCTCGTCGTCGAGCAGTACTTC.

This clonotype was found many times. V and J are TRBV5-1 and TRBJ1-1; D gene ambiguous. Per germline, CDR1 SGHRS and CDR2 YFSETQ. Trimming removed 0 bases from V and 1 base from J, with 4 bases in between. This CDR3 is 13 amino acids long. CDR3 DNA sequence: TGCGCCAGCAGCTTGGAACAGAACACTGAAGCTTTCTTT. Amino acid sequence: CASSLEQNTEAFF.

The rearrangement links TRBV7-3 to TRBJ1-1; D is unresolved. The CDR3 runs to 13 residues. CDR1 is SGHTA and CDR2 is FQGTGA in the germline V gene. The ends were cut back, 0 bases at V and 4 bases at J, with 6 bases in the middle. CDR3 sequence (DNA): TGTGCCAGCAGCTTAACAGCGGGCACTGAAGCTTTCTTT. Translated, it gives CASSLTAGTEAFF.

The rearrangement uses TRBV28 and TRBJ1-5; D uncertain. CDR1 and CDR2 (germline): MDHEN, SYDVKM. Deletions cut 5 bases from V and 9 bases from J, with 17 bases between. This CDR3 is 14 amino acids long. As DNA, the CDR3 is TGTGCCAGCAGTCTTCTAAGTTGGATTGCGCCCCAGCATTTT. Amino acid sequence: CASSLLSWIAPQHF.

Many counts were recorded for this clonotype. This chain connects TRBV5-1 to TRBJ2-3, with D possibly being TRBD2 (6 bases). The germline V gene has CDR1 SGHRS and CDR2 YFSETQ. Trimming removed 0 bases from V and 2 bases from J, with 7 bases in between. The CDR3 runs to 14 residues. CDR3 DNA: TGCGCCAGCAGCTTGGGGACTACCACAGATACGCAGTATTTT. This codes for CASSLGTTTDTQYF.

A few counts support this clonotype. Here the CDR3 DNA reads TGCAGCGTTGAAGTCCATCCGGAGGGCGGTGAGCAGTTCTTC. This codes for CSVEVHPEGGEQFF. The rearrangement links TRBV29-1 to TRBJ2-5, with TRBD2 as a possible D gene (6 bases). The J call may be incorrect, as the DNA end agrees better with TRBJ2-1. The CDR3 sequence is 14 residues long. In germline, CDR1 is SQVTM, CDR2 ANQGSEA.

The V call is TRBV2, the J call TRBJ2-5; 9 bases map to TRBD1. The CDR3 loop spans 12 amino acids. V lost 4 bases to trimming and J lost 9 bases; unmatched junction nucleotides: 3. Germline values: CDR1 SNHLY, CDR2 FYNNEI. CDR3 nucleotides: TGTGCCAGCAGTGTGGGGACAGGGTCCCAGTACTTC. Protein sequence: CASSVGTGSQYF.

This clonotype was counted at least ten times. The V gene is TRBV6-1, the J gene TRBJ2-2, with a possible D match to TRBD2 (6 bases). V lost 4 bases to trimming and J lost 5 bases, with 11 bases between them. Germline V gene lookup returns CDR1 MNHNS and CDR2 SASEGT. The CDR3 spans 14 residues. Here the CDR3 DNA reads TGTGCCAGCAGTGCTGGAGGGGAAACCGGGGAGCTGTTTTTT. Amino acid sequence: CASSAGGETGELFF.

In the case of this clonotype: A much larger clone sits a single nucleotide away, making a read error possible. Likely a read error: the CDR3 ends without its conserved phenylalanine or tryptophan. The chain couples TRBV6-2 or TRBV6-3 to TRBJ2-6; TRBD2 is a possible D gene (5 bases). The ends were cut back, 2 bases at V and 4 bases at J, with 15 bases in the middle. This CDR3 region has 17 residues. Germline assignment: CDR1 MNHEY and CDR2 SVGEGT. The CDR3 is CASSYASSNSGANVLTS. CDR3 coding DNA: TGTGCCAGCAGTTACGCTAGCTCAAACTCGGGGGCCAACGTCCTGACTTCC.

The V call is TRBV7-9, the J call TRBJ1-2; D is unclear. The CDR3 runs 14 residues. Trimming pared 0 bases from V and 8 bases from J, leaving 13 bases between. Germline CDR1 and CDR2: SEHNR and FQNEAQ (reference sequence). CDR3 sequence (DNA): TGTGCCAGCAGCTTAGCGGGCTCGTACGGCGGCTACACCTTC. Protein product: CASSLAGSYGGYTF.

This clonotype was observed many times. The V and J genes are TRBV12-3 or TRBV12-4 and TRBJ2-5, with TRBD2 identical over 8 bases. V was pared by 2 bases and J by 5 bases, with 13 bases of the junction left unmatched. The CDR3 contains 17 residues. The CDR3 sequence: CASSLRVAGLSRETQYF. Here the CDR3 DNA reads TGTGCCAGCAGTTTACGGGTAGCGGGACTCTCTCGGGAGACCCAGTACTTC.

The CDR3 coding sequence is TGTGCCAGCGGGTTCCGGGGGGATAATCAGCCCCAGCATTTT. Translating it yields CASGFRGDNQPQHF. The chain uses TRBV27 and TRBJ1-5; tentative D call: TRBD1 (5 bases). The ends were cut back, 8 bases at V and 4 bases at J, with 15 bases in the middle. Germline-derived CDR1 and CDR2 are MNHEY and SMNVEV (reference sequence). The length of the CDR3 is 14 residues.